These 28 T cell receptor beta chains share one sample of origin, sequenced in a study of blood T cell repertoires in COVID-19. Sequencing used immunoSEQ multiplex PCR; TCRdb keeps in-frame clones, though not all of them. Found here are 30,000 to 35,000 clones, roughly nine tenths of them singletons; the top ten hold approximately 9.8%. Material for sequencing was peripheral blood. All receptors derive from a human donor with active COVID-19. The donor label of this sample is uncertain.

V is TRBV10-1 and J is TRBJ2-1; a weak D match, TRBD2 (6 bases). V lost 6 bases to trimming and J lost 7 bases, with 19 bases between them. CDR3 length: 15 residues. Germline values: CDR1 WNHNN, CDR2 SYGVQD (reference sequence). The CDR3 spells CASSRGVPFPNEQFF. The CDR3 DNA reads as TGCGCCAGCAGCCGCGGGGTCCCTTTTCCGAATGAGCAGTTCTTC.

The V gene is TRBV5-1, the J gene TRBJ2-6; weak D call: TRBD2 (6 bases). V was shortened by 4 bases and J by 0 bases, with 11 bases between the two germline ends. The CDR3 is 16 residues long. Germline CDR1 is SGHRS and CDR2 is YFSETQ. The CDR3 bases are TGCGCCAGCAGCCAGGTCGGGGGCTCTGGGGCCAACGTCCTGACTTTC. Translated: CASSQVGGSGANVLTF.

The chain carries TRBV4-3 and TRBJ2-7; 9 bases are shared with TRBD2. V trimming: 0 bases; J trimming: 0 bases; junction bases outside the gene matches: 6. The CDR3 loop spans 17 amino acids. The germline V gene has CDR1 LGHNA and CDR2 YSLEER. CDR3 coding DNA: TGCGCCAGCAGCCAAGATTGGCCTAGCGGGACCTCCTACGAGCAGTACTTC. It translates to CASSQDWPSGTSYEQYF.

The gene calls are TRBV5-6 and TRBJ2-7; TRBD1 matches at 9 bases. After removal of 4 bases from V and 5 bases from J, the junction contained 4 bases not matched to a gene. Germline V gene data show CDR1 as SGHDT and CDR2 as YYEEEE. The CDR3 runs to 13 residues. The DNA for the CDR3 is TGTGCCAGCAGCACCGGGACAGGGAACGAGCAGTACTTC. Its protein is CASSTGTGNEQYF. The full variable domain, its missing parts supplied by reference TRBV5-6 and TRBJ2-7, is DAGVTQSPTHLIKTRGQQVTLRCSPKSGHDTVSWYQQALGQGPQFIFQYYEEEERQRGNFPDRFSGHQFPNYSSELNVNALLLGDSALYLCASSTGTGNEQYFGPGTRLTVT.

This chain connects TRBV7-9 to TRBJ2-7; the match to TRBD1 covers 7 bases. The germline V gene encodes CDR1 SEHNR and CDR2 FQNEAQ (reference sequence). The CDR3 has 17 residues. V was clipped by 0 bases and J by 2 bases; unmatched bases: 10. The CDR3 loop reads CASSLANHGTDPYEQYF. The CDR3 coding sequence is TGTGCCAGCAGCTTAGCGAACCACGGGACAGACCCCTACGAGCAGTACTTC.

This clone occurred once. CDR3 sequence (DNA): TGTGCCAGCCAACTAGATCTGCTGTCCAACGAGCAGTACTTC. Translation: CASQLDLLSNEQYF. V usage is TRBV6-5 and J usage is TRBJ2-7; a weak D match, TRBD2 (5 bases). V was cut by 8 bases and J by 5 bases, with 19 bases left in between. Germline V gene sequence: CDR1 MNHEY, CDR2 SVGAGI. The CDR3 loop spans 14 amino acids.

J is TRBJ2-1 and V is TRBV7-8; D gene ambiguous. The V end was cut by 5 bases, the J end by 5 bases, with 19 bases between. CDR1 is SGHVS, CDR2 FQNEAQ, per germline. The CDR3 extends over 16 amino acids. CDR3 sequence: CASSHVSSGFNNEQFF. Written as DNA, the CDR3 is TGTGCCAGCAGCCACGTAAGCTCCGGGTTTAACAATGAGCAGTTCTTC.

The chain recombines TRBV30 with TRBJ2-7; TRBD1 might be the D (5 bases). Germline CDR1 GTSNPN, CDR2 SVGIG (reference sequence). The CDR3 extends over 16 amino acids. Deletions cut 1 base from V and 0 bases from J, with 16 bases between. CDR3 nucleotides: TGTGCCTGGAGTGGACCAGGGCACAAATCCTCCTACGAGCAGTACTTC. Amino acids: CAWSGPGHKSSYEQYF.

V usage is TRBV6-2 or TRBV6-3 and J usage is TRBJ2-5; D remains ambiguous. The CDR3 sequence is 15 residues long. The germline V gene encodes CDR1 MNHEY and CDR2 SVGEGT. V was cut by 4 bases and J by 4 bases, with 16 bases left in between. The CDR3 reads CASSSSSTRLETQYF. The CDR3 region has the DNA TGTGCCAGCAGTTCCTCCTCGACGCGGCTAGAGACCCAGTACTTC.

This clone has just one count. V is TRBV9 and J is TRBJ2-1, with D unclear. CDR1 is SGDLS and CDR2 is YYNGEE in the germline V gene. The germline V and J ends were trimmed by 7 bases and 5 bases, with 13 bases remaining between them. The CDR3 covers 13 residues. CDR3 loop: CASGLLADNEQFF. As DNA, the CDR3 is TGTGCCAGCGGCCTCTTGGCCGACAATGAGCAGTTCTTC.

The CDR3 loop reads CASSYSYRRGNQPQHF. The CDR3 DNA is TGTGCCAGCAGTTATTCCTATAGGAGGGGCAATCAGCCCCAGCATTTT. The rearrangement joins TRBV6-2 or TRBV6-3 to TRBJ1-5; D gene unclear. The CDR3 runs to 16 residues. CDR1 is MNHEY, CDR2 SVGEGT, per germline. V was cut by 3 bases and J by 2 bases, with 14 bases left in between.

CDR3 in amino acids: CASSLGAPYEQYF. The CDR3 DNA reads as TGTGCCAGCAGTTTGGGGGCCCCCTACGAGCAGTACTTC. The chain couples TRBV27 to TRBJ2-7; D perhaps matches TRBD1 (6 bases). The CDR3 loop spans 13 amino acids. The germline gives CDR1 MNHEY, CDR2 SMNVEV (reference sequence). V was trimmed by 3 bases and J by 2 bases, leaving 8 bases between them.

This chain joins TRBV5-6 and TRBJ1-1, with D hard to call. Germline V gene data show CDR1 as SGHDT and CDR2 as YYEEEE. Trimming cost V 3 bases and J 0 bases, with 9 bases left between them. The CDR3 is 14 residues long. CDR3 region: CASSWLPLNTEAFF. The CDR3 DNA is TGTGCCAGCAGCTGGCTGCCGCTGAACACTGAAGCTTTCTTT.

The chain carries TRBV7-9 and TRBJ1-2; possibly TRBD1 for D (6 bases). The ends were cut back, 3 bases at V and 6 bases at J, with 8 bases in the middle. Germline V gene sequence: CDR1 SEHNR, CDR2 FQNEAQ (reference sequence). The CDR3 length is 12 residues. CDR3 protein: CASSFRGHGYTF. CDR3 coding DNA: TGTGCCAGCAGCTTCAGGGGTCATGGCTACACCTTC. The whole variable domain, filled in from reference TRBV7-9 and TRBJ1-2, reads DTGVSQNPRHKITKRGQNVTFRCDPISEHNRLYWYRQTLGQGPEFLTYFQNEAQLEKSRLLSDRFSAERPKGSFSTLEIQRTEQGDSAMYLCASSFRGHGYTFGSGTRLTVV.

The rearrangement uses TRBV2 and TRBJ1-1; weak D call: TRBD1 (6 bases). Germline CDR1 and CDR2: SNHLY and FYNNEI. Trimming removed 10 bases from V and 4 bases from J, with 13 bases in between. This CDR3 is 12 amino acids long. CDR3 loop: CATWTASTEAFF. CDR3 nucleotide sequence: TGTGCCACGTGGACAGCCAGCACTGAAGCTTTCTTT. The full variable domain, rest sourced from reference TRBV2 and TRBJ1-1, is EPEVTQTPSHQVTQMGQEVILRCVPISNHLYFYWYRQILGQKVEFLVSFYNNEISEKSEIFDDQFSVERPDGSNFTLKIRSTKLEDSAMYFCATWTASTEAFFGQGTRLTVV.

This chain joins TRBV2 and TRBJ1-6, with D possibly being TRBD1 (6 bases). The V end lost 6 bases, the J end lost 8 bases, and 14 bases lay between the germline ends. This CDR3 is 14 amino acids long. CDR1 SNHLY and CDR2 FYNNEI come from the germline V gene. In DNA form, the CDR3 reads TGTGCCAGCAGCTTACAGGGTTTCGATTCACCCCTCCACTTT. This codes for CASSLQGFDSPLHF.

This chain joins TRBV6-4 and TRBJ2-7; 9 bases match TRBD2. V was clipped by 0 bases and J by 3 bases; unmatched bases: 12. Germline V gene sequence: CDR1 MRHNA, CDR2 SNTAGT. The CDR3 covers 18 residues. CDR3 nucleotide sequence: TGTGCCAGCAGTGACTCGACGGCGGGGGGGCCTCTAATCTACGAGCAGTACTTC. Its translation: CASSDSTAGGPLIYEQYF.

This clone was detected a few times. In DNA form, the CDR3 reads TGTGCCAGCAATACAGGGGGTTCACCCCTCCACTTT. Its translation is CASNTGGSPLHF. The chain has TRBV27 and TRBJ1-6, with 8 bases matching TRBD1. The V gene end was trimmed by 7 bases and the J gene end by 9 bases; junction bases not matched to a gene: 2. There are 12 residues in the CDR3. Germline CDR1 is MNHEY and CDR2 is SMNVEV (reference sequence).

V usage is TRBV4-3 and J usage is TRBJ2-7; no firm D call. The CDR3 spans 13 residues. Germline assignment: CDR1 LGHNA and CDR2 YSLEER. The V end lost 1 base, the J end lost 1 base, and 5 bases lay between the germline ends. Here the CDR3 DNA reads TGCGCCAGCAGCCAAGGTCCTTCCTACGAGCAGTACTTC. Translation gives CASSQGPSYEQYF.

V gene TRBV14 combines with J gene TRBJ2-7; a possible D gene is TRBD2 (7 bases). CDR1 SGHDN and CDR2 FVKESK come from the germline V gene. The V gene lost 1 base and the J gene lost 1 base, with 14 bases spanning the gap. The CDR3 loop spans 16 amino acids. CDR3 bases: TGTGCCAGCAGCCAAGTTGGGGGGGCTACTTCCTACGAGCAGTACTTC. Protein product: CASSQVGGATSYEQYF. Full variable domain (missing parts from reference TRBV14 and TRBJ2-7): EAGVTQFPSHSVIEKGQTVTLRCDPISGHDNLYWYRRVMGKEIKFLLHFVKESKQDESGMPNNRFLAERTGGTYSTLKVQPAELEDSGVYFCASSQVGGATSYEQYFGPGTRLTVT.

The rearrangement links TRBV7-3 to TRBJ2-1, with 12 bases that match TRBD2. This CDR3 contains 18 residues. Germline loops: CDR1 SGHTA, CDR2 FQGTGA. Trimming took 4 bases from V and 3 from J; bases not matched to a gene: 10. The CDR3 DNA reads as TGTGCCAGCAGCTGGTCCCCTAGCGGGGGGGACCGCTACAATGAGCAGTTCTTC. This sequence encodes CASSWSPSGGDRYNEQFF.

This clone appeared once. The chain couples TRBV5-1 to TRBJ2-7, with a tentative D call TRBD1 (5 bases). V was trimmed by 1 base and J by 2 bases, leaving 10 bases between them. CDR1 is SGHRS, CDR2 YFSETQ, per germline. The CDR3 is 14 residues long. CDR3 sequence: CASSLYSGPYEQYF. In nucleotides, the CDR3 is TGCGCCAGCAGCTTGTATTCAGGGCCCTACGAGCAGTACTTC.

The V gene is TRBV6-6, the J gene TRBJ2-7, with D perhaps matching TRBD2 (6 bases). The CDR3 length is 16 residues. The V and J ends lost 0 bases and 1 base respectively, with 13 bases between them. Germline V gene sequence: CDR1 MNHNY, CDR2 SVGAGI (reference sequence). The CDR3 DNA is TGTGCCAGCAGTTACTCTGCGACTAGGAGGTCCTACGAGCAGTACTTC. This sequence encodes CASSYSATRRSYEQYF.

The V gene is TRBV7-8, the J gene TRBJ1-5, with unresolved D. V was clipped by 7 bases and J by 4 bases, with 8 bases between them. The CDR3 extends over 12 amino acids. CDR1 is SGHVS and CDR2 is FQNEAQ in the germline V gene. The CDR3: CASTGGNQPQHF. Here the CDR3 DNA reads TGTGCCAGCACGGGCGGGAATCAGCCCCAGCATTTT.

The chain employs TRBV6-2 or TRBV6-3 and TRBJ2-5; D is ambiguous. This CDR3 is built from 11 residues. The germline V gene has CDR1 MNHEY and CDR2 SVGEGT. Trimming removed 5 bases from V and 5 bases from J, with 6 bases in between. As DNA, the CDR3 is TGTGCCAGCAGTCGCGGTGAGACCCAGTACTTC. This sequence encodes CASSRGETQYF.

This clone was observed once. This chain links TRBV11-2 with TRBJ2-7; 7 positions agree with TRBD1. Trimming at V came to 2 bases and at J to 2 bases, leaving 3 bases not matched to a gene. This CDR3 is built from 14 residues. Germline-derived CDR1 and CDR2 are SGHAT and FQNNGV. This chain's CDR3 is CASSLRQGAYEQYF. CDR3 in DNA: TGTGCCAGCAGCTTAAGGCAGGGGGCCTACGAGCAGTACTTC. The full variable domain, its missing parts supplied by reference TRBV11-2 and TRBJ2-7, is EAGVAQSPRYKIIEKRQSVAFWCNPISGHATLYWYQQILGQGPKLLIQFQNNGVVDDSQLPKDRFSAERLKGVDSTLKIQPAKLEDSAVYLCASSLRQGAYEQYFGPGTRLTVT.

V and J are TRBV5-1 and TRBJ2-7; TRBD2 is a possible D gene (6 bases). With 4 bases removed from V and 2 bases from J, the gap between germline ends came to 10 bases. The germline gives CDR1 SGHRS, CDR2 YFSETQ. The CDR3 consists of 13 residues. As DNA, the CDR3 is TGCGCCAGCAGCCGGGGACTGGCCTACGAGCAGTACTTC. As protein: CASSRGLAYEQYF. The full variable domain, completed using reference TRBV5-1 and TRBJ2-7, is KAGVTQTPRYLIKTRGQQVTLSCSPISGHRSVSWYQQTPGQGLQFLFEYFSETQRNKGNFPGRFSGRQFSNSRSEMNVSTLELGDSALYLCASSRGLAYEQYFGPGTRLTVT.

This chain connects TRBV12-2 to TRBJ1-2; the listed D gene, TRBD1, was not tested against the DNA. TRBV12-2 is assigned pseudogene status. This CDR3 spans 17 amino acids. The CDR3 DNA sequence: TGTGCAAGTCGCTTAGGTCTAGGGGCAGGCCTCAACTATGGCTACACCTTC. Amino acid sequence: CASRLGLGAGLNYGYTF.